Each of the 15 T cell receptor beta chains below was sequenced from the same sample in a study of blood T cell repertoires in COVID-19. Libraries were prepared by immunoSEQ multiplex PCR; TCRdb keeps only in-frame clonotypes and omits some of them. This sample carries 250,000 to 300,000 clones, around 90% of them seen once, and the ten largest clones take 1.1%. Sequenced: PBMCs or T cells enriched from blood (not recorded which). The receptors shown here come from a woman aged 25-40 years who had recovered from COVID-19.

The chain employs TRBV5-1 and TRBJ2-1; 8 bases fit TRBD2. Unmatched junction bases numbered 6, after V lost 3 bases and J lost 4 bases. Germline loops: CDR1 SGHRS, CDR2 YFSETQ. The CDR3 has 15 residues. CDR3: CASSSGLVGYNEQFF. The CDR3 bases are TGCGCCAGCAGCTCGGGACTAGTTGGTTACAATGAGCAGTTCTTC.

J is TRBJ2-1 and V is TRBV14; 9 nucleotides agree with TRBD2. Germline lookup yields CDR1 SGHDN and CDR2 FVKESK. The V and J ends lost 0 bases and 4 bases, in that order; junction bases with no gene match: 7. This CDR3 has 17 amino acids. The CDR3 DNA is TGTGCCAGCAGCCAAGAACGAGCGGGAGGTTTTTACAATGAGCAGTTCTTC. This encodes CASSQERAGGFYNEQFF.

The V call is TRBV5-1, the J call TRBJ2-1, with 10 bases that match TRBD2. From germline, CDR1 is SGHRS and CDR2 YFSETQ. The CDR3 length is 13 residues. Unmatched junction bases numbered 3, after V lost 4 bases and J lost 8 bases. The CDR3 spells CASSGSGGDEQFF. CDR3 bases: TGCGCCAGCAGCGGGAGCGGGGGGGATGAGCAGTTCTTC.

The rearrangement uses TRBV4-3 and TRBJ2-3, with 9 positions matching TRBD2. V dropped 1 base and J dropped 2; count of bases not matched to a gene: 10. Germline CDR1 LGHNA, CDR2 YSLEER. The CDR3 extends over 18 amino acids. The CDR3 bases are TGCGCCAGCAGCCAAGCCGGTAGAGGGACTAGCCCCACAGATACGCAGTATTTT. This sequence encodes CASSQAGRGTSPTDTQYF.

This clone turned up a few times. This sequence joins TRBV6-5 and TRBJ2-1, with TRBD2 matching 7 bases. Germline V gives CDR1 MNHEY, CDR2 SVGAGI. The trim removed 7 bases at V and 6 bases at J, leaving 9 bases unmatched. This CDR3 comprises 14 residues. The CDR3 region is CASTLRESGNEQFF. DNA for the CDR3: TGTGCCAGCACTTTGCGGGAGAGTGGCAATGAGCAGTTCTTC.

The chain is built from TRBV5-6 and TRBJ1-1; no clear D. The V gene's germline CDR1 is SGHDT and CDR2 YYEEEE. The CDR3 runs to 14 residues. Trimming shortened V by 0 bases and J by 2 bases, and 8 bases separated the two germline ends. CDR3 loop: CASSLGPGNTEAFF. The CDR3 nucleotides read TGTGCCAGCAGCTTGGGTCCGGGAAACACTGAAGCTTTCTTT.

The chain has TRBV5-4 and TRBJ2-3; D possibly corresponds to TRBD1 (5 bases). The CDR3 is 15 amino acids. Germline-derived CDR1 and CDR2 are SGHNT and YYREEE (reference sequence). V shed 3 bases and J shed 2 bases, with 13 bases lying between them. CDR3 loop: CASSSGLGPTDTQYF. CDR3 nucleotides: TGTGCCAGCAGCTCGGGTCTGGGGCCCACAGATACGCAGTATTTT. Complete variable domain (other parts from reference TRBV5-4 and TRBJ2-3): ETGVTQSPTHLIKTRGQQVTLRCSSQSGHNTVSWYQQALGQGPQFIFQYYREEENGRGNFPPRFSGLQFPNYSSELNVNALELDDSALYLCASSSGLGPTDTQYFGPGTRLTVL.

The rearrangement joins TRBV30 to TRBJ2-7, with TRBD2 matching 7 bases. The germline CDR1 and CDR2 sequences are GTSNPN and SVGIG (reference sequence). The CDR3 is made up of 14 amino acids. J was trimmed by 4 bases and V by 0 bases; bases with no gene match: 6. The DNA for the CDR3 is TGTGCCTGGAGTGTGGTAGCGGGCACATACGAGCAGTACTTC. Translated, it gives CAWSVVAGTYEQYF.

The V gene is TRBV5-1, the J gene TRBJ1-1; 9 positions match TRBD1. The CDR3 spans 14 residues. In germline, CDR1 is SGHRS, CDR2 YFSETQ. After removal of 4 bases from V and 5 bases from J, the junction contained 6 bases not matched to a gene. The CDR3 region is CASSLNRGRTEAFF. Written as DNA, the CDR3 is TGCGCCAGCAGCCTGAACAGGGGGCGGACTGAAGCTTTCTTT.

The chain is built from TRBV2 and TRBJ2-5; TRBD1 aligns across 11 bases. V gave up 6 bases and J gave up 5 bases; unmatched junction bases: 8. Per the germline V gene, CDR1 is SNHLY and CDR2 is FYNNEI. The CDR3 is made up of 15 amino acids. DNA for the CDR3: TGTGCCAGCAGAAGTTGGACAGGGGGCTTTGAGACCCAGTACTTC. This encodes CASRSWTGGFETQYF.

The rearrangement uses TRBV28 and TRBJ1-1, with a tentative D call TRBD1 (6 bases). CDR1 and CDR2 from the germline V gene are MDHEN and SYDVKM. Trimming shortened V by 5 bases and J by 5 bases, and 15 bases separated the two germline ends. This CDR3 has 14 amino acids. CDR3 in amino acids: CASSGWGPLTEAFF. The CDR3 DNA reads TGTGCCAGCAGTGGCTGGGGGCCCTTAACTGAAGCTTTCTTT. Full variable domain (rest looked up from reference TRBV28 and TRBJ1-1): DVKVTQSSRYLVKRTGEKVFLECVQDMDHENMFWYRQDPGLGLRLIYFSYDVKMKEKGDIPEGYSVSREKKERFSLILESASTNQTSMYLCASSGWGPLTEAFFGQGTRLTVV.

This sequence joins TRBV5-1 and TRBJ2-7; TRBD2 aligns across 10 bases. The CDR3 consists of 15 residues. V lost 2 bases and J lost 4; bases outside the gene matches: 6. Looked up from germline, CDR1 is SGHRS and CDR2 is YFSETQ. CDR3 sequence (DNA): TGCGCCAGCAGCTTAGGACTAGCGGCAGCTTACGAGCAGTACTTC. Amino acid sequence: CASSLGLAAAYEQYF.

The rearrangement uses TRBV18 and TRBJ2-1, with unresolved D. CDR1 is KGHSH and CDR2 is LQKENI in the germline V gene. CDR3 length: 14 amino acids. V was pared by 1 base and J by 4 bases, with 8 bases between. This CDR3 reads CASSPRLLYNEQFF. The CDR3 DNA sequence: TGTGCCAGCTCACCACGTCTCCTGTACAATGAGCAGTTCTTC.

V is TRBV5-1 and J is TRBJ2-2; a possible D gene is TRBD2 (6 bases). V lost 5 bases to trimming and J lost 7 bases, with 15 bases between them. This CDR3 has 14 residues. CDR1 and CDR2 from the germline V gene are SGHRS and YFSETQ. The CDR3, as DNA: TGCGCCAGCAGGGTTATCACTAGCAACGGGGAGCTGTTTTTT. It specifies CASRVITSNGELFF.

The CDR3 loop reads CASTEGSGANVLTF. The CDR3 DNA reads TGTGCCAGCACCGAGGGATCTGGGGCCAACGTCCTGACTTTC. V and J are TRBV27 and TRBJ2-6; possible D gene TRBD2, 5 bases. The V and J ends lost 7 bases and 1 base respectively, with 8 bases between them. Germline lookup yields CDR1 MNHEY and CDR2 SMNVEV (reference sequence). The CDR3 totals 14 residues.